This entry lists 26 T cell receptor beta chains sequenced from one sample in a study of shared clonotypes between healthy human individuals. Only in-frame clones appear in the TCRdb table, and some are missing; sequencing was by immunoSEQ multiplex PCR. Of about 2 million clones in the sample, around 95% were seen once. The sequencing input was naive CD4+ T cells sorted from blood. Subset meaning: CD45RA+ positively selected. All receptors derive from a man aged 18 to 35 in good health.

V gene TRBV10-3 combines with J gene TRBJ1-2; TRBD1 aligns across 7 bases. Germline V lookup: CDR1 ENHRY, CDR2 SYGVKD. The CDR3 sequence is 16 residues long. V was pared by 0 bases and J by 8 bases, with 12 bases of the junction left unmatched. In nucleotides, the CDR3 is TGTGCCATCAGTGAGTCGATATCCCTGACAGGGAAAGGCTACACCTTC. Translated, it gives CAISESISLTGKGYTF.

In regard to this clone: Other DNA sequences in the sample encode the same CDR3. The chain uses TRBV30 and TRBJ2-5; no firm D call. This CDR3 has 12 residues. Trimming stripped 2 bases from V and 1 base from J, with 5 bases between. Germline V lookup: CDR1 GTSNPN, CDR2 SVGIG (reference sequence). CDR3 residues: CAWSPGQETQYF. The CDR3, as DNA: TGTGCCTGGAGTCCTGGCCAAGAGACCCAGTACTTC. The full variable domain, in which reference TRBV30 and TRBJ2-5 provide the parts outside the CDR3, is SQTIHQWPATLVQPVGSPLSLECTVEGTSNPNLYWYRQAAGRGLQLLFYSVGIGQISSEVPQNLSASRPQDRQFILSSKKLLLSDSGFYLCAWSPGQETQYFGPGTRLLVL.

The V call is TRBV11-3, the J call TRBJ2-7; TRBD2 matches at 9 bases. This CDR3 is built from 15 residues. V lost 3 bases to trimming and J lost 3 bases; unmatched junction nucleotides: 6. The germline CDR1 and CDR2 sequences are SGHNT and YENEEA. As DNA, the CDR3 is TGTGCCAGCAGCTTGCTAGCGGGACCCTACTACGAGCAGTACTTC. Its protein is CASSLLAGPYYEQYF.

CDR3 nucleotides: TGTGCCAGCAGCGGAATTTTCGGGGGCAATCAGCCCCAGCATTTT. Encoded protein: CASSGIFGGNQPQHF. The gene calls are TRBV9 and TRBJ1-5; D gene unclear. Germline V gives CDR1 SGDLS, CDR2 YYNGEE. V gave up 3 bases and J gave up 2 bases, with 12 bases separating them. The CDR3 length is 15 residues.

The chain is built from TRBV18 and TRBJ2-1; D is undetermined. From germline, CDR1 is KGHSH and CDR2 LQKENI. The V gene lost 1 base and the J gene lost 0 bases, with 10 bases spanning the gap. CDR3 size: 16 residues. This CDR3 is CASSPLAVISYNEQFF. CDR3 DNA: TGTGCCAGCTCACCACTAGCCGTGATCTCCTACAATGAGCAGTTCTTC.

J is TRBJ2-3 and V is TRBV10-2; 13 positions agree with TRBD2. The V gene end was trimmed by 0 bases and the J gene end by 2 bases; junction bases not matched to a gene: 8. This CDR3 spans 19 amino acids. The V gene's germline CDR1 is WSHSY and CDR2 SAAADI. DNA for the CDR3: TGCGCCAGCAGTGAGTCCCGGACTAGCGGGGGCCTAAACACAGATACGCAGTATTTT. This encodes CASSESRTSGGLNTDTQYF.

This clone was counted a single time. The chain has TRBV21-1 and TRBJ2-1; the table calls TRBD2, which could not be checked here. TRBV21-1 is classified as a pseudogene. The CDR3 consists of 14 residues. CDR3 amino acids: CASSKVLEYNEQFF. The CDR3, as DNA: TGTGCCAGCAGCAAAGTTTTGGAGTACAATGAGCAGTTCTTC.

Turning to this clone: Different DNA sequences within this sample yield the same CDR3. The chain carries TRBV18 and TRBJ1-6; 9 nucleotides match TRBD1. The CDR3 has 14 amino acids. CDR1 and CDR2 from the germline V gene are KGHSH and LQKENI. With V trimmed by 6 bases and J by 6 bases, 3 bases remained unmatched. In DNA, the CDR3 is TGTGCCAGCTCTCAGGACAGGGGTAATTCACCCCTCCACTTT. Protein: CASSQDRGNSPLHF.

CDR3 nucleotide sequence: TGTGCCAGCAGCTTAGAGGGGGCTGAACAGCCCCAGCATTTT. It is translated as CASSLEGAEQPQHF. J is TRBJ1-5 and V is TRBV7-9; TRBD1 aligns across 7 bases. Germline lookup yields CDR1 SEHNR and CDR2 FQNEAQ (reference sequence). The CDR3 spans 14 residues. The V segment lost 1 base and the J segment 7 bases; nucleotides outside the gene matches: 4.

V usage is TRBV29-1 and J usage is TRBJ1-2; 8 nucleotides match TRBD1. Germline-derived CDR1 and CDR2 are SQVTM and ANQGSEA. The CDR3 totals 11 residues. In DNA, the CDR3 is TGCAACACTCAGGGGGCAGAGGGCTACACCTTC. It specifies CNTQGAEGYTF.

This chain links TRBV28 with TRBJ1-1; D is uncertain. The CDR3 sequence is 17 residues long. Germline V CDR1 and CDR2: MDHEN, SYDVKM. V was trimmed by 6 bases and J by 3 bases, leaving 23 bases between them. CDR3 residues: CASRYGRWEGGDTEAFF. In DNA form, the CDR3 reads TGTGCCAGCAGATACGGACGGTGGGAGGGCGGCGACACTGAAGCTTTCTTT.

The gene calls are TRBV6-1 and TRBJ2-3; tentatively, D is TRBD2 (5 bases). Trimming stripped 3 bases from V and 2 bases from J, with 15 bases between. This CDR3 contains 16 residues. Germline V lookup: CDR1 MNHNS, CDR2 SASEGT. CDR3 protein: CASSDSGSQSTDTQYF. DNA for the CDR3: TGTGCCAGCAGTGATTCGGGGTCCCAATCCACAGATACGCAGTATTTT.

The V and J genes are TRBV30 and TRBJ1-5, with 9 bases that match TRBD1. The germline gives CDR1 GTSNPN, CDR2 SVGIG (reference sequence). The CDR3 has 15 residues. The V gene end was trimmed by 0 bases and the J gene end by 3 bases; junction bases not matched to a gene: 3. The CDR3 protein is CAWSVTGGPNQPQHF. For the CDR3, the DNA is TGTGCCTGGAGTGTGACAGGGGGACCCAATCAGCCCCAGCATTTT.

The J gene is TRBJ1-5, the V gene TRBV28, with D possibly matching TRBD1 (5 bases). This CDR3 has 14 amino acids. Germline CDR1 reads MDHEN; CDR2 reads SYDVKM. The germline V and J ends were trimmed by 5 bases and 7 bases, with 15 bases remaining between them. CDR3 sequence: CASSPTGTGQPQHF. Here the CDR3 DNA reads TGTGCCAGCAGTCCTACAGGTACCGGGCAGCCCCAGCATTTT.

The chain couples TRBV7-8 to TRBJ2-1; D not resolved. The V end lost 7 bases, the J end lost 4 bases, and 17 bases lay between the germline ends. The CDR3 runs 15 residues. Germline CDR1 and CDR2: SGHVS and FQNEAQ. The CDR3 spells CASTLSTGRYNEQFF. CDR3 in DNA: TGTGCCAGCACCCTCTCAACGGGTAGATACAATGAGCAGTTCTTC. The variable domain in full, completed from reference TRBV7-8 and TRBJ2-1, reads GAGVSQSPRYKVAKRGQDVALRCDPISGHVSLFWYQQALGQGPEFLTYFQNEAQLDKSGLPSDRFFAERPEGSVSTLKIQRTQQEDSAVYLCASTLSTGRYNEQFFGPGTRLTVL.

This chain uses TRBV14 with TRBJ1-3; 10 bases fit TRBD1. The CDR3 covers 17 residues. The J segment lost 6 bases and the V segment lost 4 bases, leaving 12 bases of the junction unmatched. Per the germline V gene, CDR1 is SGHDN and CDR2 is FVKESK. The CDR3: CASSPTARTGGLNTIYF. CDR3 DNA sequence: TGTGCCAGCAGCCCGACAGCAAGGACAGGGGGGCTAAACACCATATATTTT.

V usage is TRBV10-3 and J usage is TRBJ1-1; tentative D call: TRBD1 (6 bases). This CDR3 comprises 15 residues. Germline-derived CDR1 and CDR2 are ENHRY and SYGVKD. V was shortened by 2 bases and J by 2 bases, with 12 bases between the two germline ends. The CDR3 region is CAISEPGQQNTEAFF. The CDR3 region has the DNA TGTGCCATCAGTGAGCCTGGACAGCAAAACACTGAAGCTTTCTTT.

The chain recombines TRBV11-2 with TRBJ2-7; D is undetermined. Germline loops: CDR1 SGHAT, CDR2 FQNNGV. V was clipped by 4 bases and J by 3 bases, with 13 bases between them. The CDR3 covers 14 residues. This CDR3 reads CASSSPNRVYEQYF. The CDR3 nucleotides are TGTGCCAGCAGCTCCCCGAACCGGGTCTACGAGCAGTACTTC.

This clone has only a few counts. The rearrangement joins TRBV6-5 to TRBJ1-6; the match to TRBD1 covers 7 bases. This CDR3 is built from 14 residues. V was clipped by 4 bases and J by 10 bases; unmatched bases: 7. The germline CDR1 and CDR2 sequences are MNHEY and SVGAGI. DNA for the CDR3: TGTGCCAGCAGTTTAACAGGGGCAGGGTCACCCCTCCACTTT. Encoded protein: CASSLTGAGSPLHF.

This chain links TRBV14 with TRBJ2-1; 11 bases are shared with TRBD2. CDR3 length equals 17 residues. V gave up 0 bases and J gave up 7 bases; unmatched junction bases: 8. Germline V gives CDR1 SGHDN, CDR2 FVKESK. CDR3: CASSQDPTSGVLNEQFF. DNA for the CDR3: TGTGCCAGCAGCCAAGATCCGACTAGCGGGGTACTAAATGAGCAGTTCTTC.

This chain links TRBV6-6 with TRBJ2-2, with D perhaps matching TRBD2 (6 bases). The CDR3 is 15 amino acids. With 4 bases removed from V and 2 bases from J, the gap between germline ends came to 11 bases. Germline loops: CDR1 MNHNY, CDR2 SVGAGI (reference sequence). In nucleotides, the CDR3 is TGTGCCAGCAGTTCCCAGGAGGGTAACACCGGGGAGCTGTTTTTT. Its protein is CASSSQEGNTGELFF.

The chain employs TRBV5-1 and TRBJ2-4, with D tentatively TRBD1 or TRBD2 (5 bases each). V lost 3 bases and J 7 bases, leaving 17 bases between the germline ends. Per the germline V gene, CDR1 is SGHRS and CDR2 is YFSETQ. This CDR3 is 15 amino acids long. The CDR3 region is CASSSGTEALNIQYF. CDR3 coding DNA: TGCGCCAGCAGCTCAGGGACCGAGGCTTTGAACATTCAGTACTTC.

The CDR3 spells CASSRDRGGTEAFF. CDR3 DNA: TGTGCCAGCAGCCGAGACAGGGGAGGGACTGAAGCTTTCTTT. The chain recombines TRBV7-8 with TRBJ1-1, with TRBD1 matching over 8 bases. CDR1 SGHVS and CDR2 FQNEAQ come from the germline V gene. The CDR3 consists of 14 residues. J lost 5 bases, V lost 5 bases, and 7 bases had no gene match.

The chain uses TRBV7-3 and TRBJ1-3, with D perhaps matching TRBD1 (5 bases). V gave up 5 bases and J gave up 0 bases, with 14 bases separating them. The CDR3 sequence is 16 residues long. Germline V CDR1 and CDR2: SGHTA, FQGTGA. The CDR3 DNA reads TGTGCCAGCAGCCCAACGGGGGGTAGCTCTGGAAACACCATATATTTT. It encodes CASSPTGGSSGNTIYF.

This rearrangement joins TRBV6-6 to TRBJ1-2, with TRBD1 matching over 7 bases. The germline gives CDR1 MNHNY, CDR2 SVGAGI (reference sequence). Trimming took 4 bases from V and 4 from J; bases not matched to a gene: 3. This CDR3 spans 13 amino acids. The DNA for the CDR3 is TGTGCCAGCAGTTCGGGACAGCTCTATGGCTACACCTTC. This encodes CASSSGQLYGYTF.

This chain links TRBV18 with TRBJ2-1; 7 bases map to TRBD1. V was pared by 5 bases and J by 6 bases, with 10 bases of the junction left unmatched. This CDR3 has 15 residues. Germline V gene lookup returns CDR1 KGHSH and CDR2 LQKENI. The CDR3 region has the DNA TGTGCCAGCTCATCAACCGGTACAGGGGCCAATGAGCAGTTCTTC. This translates into CASSSTGTGANEQFF.